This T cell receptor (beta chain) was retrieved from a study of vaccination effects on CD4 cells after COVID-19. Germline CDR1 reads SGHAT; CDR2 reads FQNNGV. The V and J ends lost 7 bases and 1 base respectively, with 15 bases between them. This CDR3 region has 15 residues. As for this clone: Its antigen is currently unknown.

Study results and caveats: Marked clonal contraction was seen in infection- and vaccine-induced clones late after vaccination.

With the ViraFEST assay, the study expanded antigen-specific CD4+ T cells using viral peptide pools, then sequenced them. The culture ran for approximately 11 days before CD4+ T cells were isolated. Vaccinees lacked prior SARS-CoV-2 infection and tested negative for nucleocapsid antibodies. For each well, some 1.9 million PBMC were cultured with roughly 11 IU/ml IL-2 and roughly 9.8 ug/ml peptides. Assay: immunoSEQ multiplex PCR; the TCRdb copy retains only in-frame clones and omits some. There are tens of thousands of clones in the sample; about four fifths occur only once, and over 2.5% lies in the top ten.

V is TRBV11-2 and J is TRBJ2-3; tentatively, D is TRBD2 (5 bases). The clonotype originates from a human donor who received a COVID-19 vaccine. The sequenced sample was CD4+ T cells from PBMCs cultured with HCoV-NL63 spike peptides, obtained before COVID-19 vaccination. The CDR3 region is CASTQTTTRTDTQYF. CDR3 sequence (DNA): TGTGCCAGCACCCAGACTACTACACGCACAGATACGCAGTATTTT. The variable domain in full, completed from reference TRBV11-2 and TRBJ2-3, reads EAGVAQSPRYKIIEKRQSVAFWCNPISGHATLYWYQQILGQGPKLLIQFQNNGVVDDSQLPKDRFSAERLKGVDSTLKIQPAKLEDSAVYLCASTQTTTRTDTQYFGPGTRLTVL.